This T cell receptor (beta chain) appears in the sequencing data of a study of cytomegalovirus exposure and HLA in healthy donors (dated by TCRdb to the late 2010s). Background on the whole study: According to an earlier analysis of 450 to 650 of the donors, about 179 million T cells yielded 117 million unique TCR beta sequences and 276 Gb of sequence data. The number of donors typed differed by locus, with 629-630 for A, B, C, DRB1 and DQB1, roughly 520 for DQA1, 606 for DPA1, and around 460 for DPB1. The aim of the study was to test whether cataloging public T cell receptors could identify signatures of past pathogen exposure. High-throughput TCR immunosequencing, statistical association of individual TCRs with disease status, and machine learning were combined to predict cytomegalovirus infection status. An earlier analysis of about 620 of the donors applied high-throughput TCR beta sequencing to assess whether each TCR beta V gene segment acted as functional or pseudogenic. Roughly 310 gigabases of sequencing data and 78 million or so unique TCR sequences were included in an early release covering roughly 700 HLA-typed donors. Rather than using new phenotypic data, the later analysis identified candidate immune exposures from TCR beta sequences and from how often those sequences occurred across donors. Every repertoire in the discovery cohort had been generated on one and the same sequencing platform. Genome-wide SNP genotypes for about 65% of the 666 donors were used in a later genetic analysis, which treated that subset as a discovery cohort. Four to six DR-DQ haplotypes were handled as single units for association and clustering because linkage in the cohort was strong. Among 398 genotyped donors of the cohort, an average of about 220,000 unique TCR beta nucleotide sequences was sequenced per donor, of which about 19% were non-productive. Along with the roughly 610-subject first cohort, a separate validation cohort of over a hundred different subjects was used. A later analysis re-analyzed previously published TCR beta repertoires from 650 to 800 donors and added high-resolution HLA genotyping to study TCR occurrence patterns. The genetic ancestry cluster associated with self-reported Caucasian donors included about 84% of the roughly 400 genotyped donors. The study profiled the T cell repertoires of around 700 subjects by immunosequencing and related them to cytomegalovirus serostatus. Donor age, sex, ethnicity and CMV serostatus were compiled together with the repertoire data. HLA typing covered class I and class II loci at four-digit resolution. What the authors observed across the whole study: Three of the identified cytomegalovirus-associated TCR beta chains were confirmed in vitro to be specific for cytomegalovirus antigens. Some 16 rarely observed V segments, including chromosome 9 orphons, were excluded from the earlier analysis of some 590 of the donors because counts were too low. In a later analysis, HLA-associated TCR beta chains showed more clonal expansion and lower generation probabilities than non-associated chains that were equally common. A further reported finding was that TCR beta sequences accurately predicted the HLA-A and HLA-B alleles for most subjects in the first cohort. Cytomegalovirus status was reported to be diagnosed by the classifier with high specificity and sensitivity in both the original and validation cohorts. In a later analysis, TCR association rates were found to vary across HLA loci, with the most associated TCRs seen for DRB1 alleles and the fewest for HLA-C alleles. Because HLA typing was missing for some donors at each locus, association tests included only the typed subset. In a later genetic analysis, fewer N-insertions in productive TCRs were reported among donors in an Asian-associated ancestry cluster than the roughly 700-donor mean. While some public TCRs were present in many individuals, most TCR sequences turned up only very rarely across donors. Correlated functional status among segregating V segments might reflect linkage disequilibrium, but an unknown experimental factor could not be ruled out. In a later analysis, most CMV-associated TCR beta chains were found to appear HLA-restricted, with HLA associations seemingly driven largely by CMV exposure. In this cohort, only TCR beta chains were sequenced, and detectable features were limited by the absence of alpha or paired-chain data. At a false discovery rate of 0.05, a later analysis linked some 17,000 TCR beta sequences to specific HLA alleles. CMV serostatus was the only immune exposure information available for the cohort. In a later genetic analysis, a missense DCLRE1C variant was associated with V-gene and J-gene trimming of TCR beta chains, and the association was replicated in an independent cohort. It was suggested by the authors that the approach could potentially be generalized to other disease states and immunological phenotypes. Because the 87-base-pair reads could not distinguish some IMGT-functional V segments, including TRBV6-2 and TRBV6-3, those segments were excluded. A cluster of highly shared sequence variants was judged likely to represent a technical artifact of the sequencing pipeline. In an earlier analysis of more than 500 of the donors, most TCR beta V segments appeared in productive rearrangements about 87% or about 30% of the time, broadly matching IMGT annotations. According to a later analysis, parvovirus B19, influenza, CMV and Epstein-Barr virus appeared linked to several top co-occurrence clusters. Presence/absence analyses assumed roughly uniform sequencing depth across donors, an assumption that may not hold. When HLA alleles, especially DR and DQ, strongly co-occurred, TCR associations were difficult to assign to individual alleles. The study listed 150 to 200 TCR beta chains as associated with cytomegalovirus.

Details on this clone: Its antigen target is currently unknown. At one end, the junction sequence differs from germline, possibly due to a read error.

The CDR3 sequence holds 14 residues, the cysteine and phenylalanine included. Only CDR3 DNA remains: 42 bases, in frame from the first base. The germline V gene (reference sequence) gives CDR1 as SSHAT and CDR2 as FNYEAQ. In total, roughly 670 healthy bone marrow donors made up the cohort. At the time of sampling, all cohort members were nominally healthy, though unrecorded immune exposures were likely present. Of the 690 or so cohort members, 250 to 300 had a positive CMV serostatus and about 360 had a negative one, while no CMV serostatus was recorded for the donor. A peripheral blood sample was provided by each donor, and peripheral blood mononuclear cells were used for TCR beta sequencing. The Qiagen DNeasy Blood Extraction Kit was used to extract genomic DNA from the blood cell samples. The protocol used for the library was the immunoSEQ multiplex PCR assay. A mixture of 60 forward primers for TCR Vbeta segments and 13 reverse primers for TCR Jbeta segments was used in the multiplex PCR. A multiplex PCR assay on genomic DNA amplified the CDR3 region of rearranged TCR beta genes. Amplified TCR beta libraries were sequenced as 87-base-pair reads on the Illumina HiSeq System. Per the original workflow: Across the 700 or so repertoires, a later analysis counted around 80 million unique TCR beta chains, some 11 million of which were shared by at least two donors. To remove PCR and sequencing errors, raw reads were error-corrected and collapsed into unique sequences using a nearest-neighbor algorithm that merged closely related sequences. V, D and J gene segments were assigned by aligning CDR3 sequences to IMGT reference sequences. For a sequence to be retained, a match of at least six nucleotides was required to both a V gene segment and a J gene segment. A rearrangement was called productive if the CDR3 had no stop codons and remained in frame with V and J, and every other rearrangement was called non-productive. CDR3 was defined by IMGT convention, running from the second conserved V-encoded cysteine to the conserved J-encoded phenylalanine. Sequences without an unambiguous match to a single V gene segment were excluded from the earlier analysis of a few hundred of the donors. An earlier analysis of a few hundred of the donors classified V segments as functional when productive rearrangements were above 56.7% and as segregating when the standard deviation between donors was above 5%. A statistical classification framework was developed to diagnose cytomegalovirus status using the catalog of TCR beta chain sequences. V and J gene assignment, in a later analysis, came from comparing TCR nucleotide sequences with IMGT/GENE-DB human TR gene sequences. The TCRdist pipeline was used in a later analysis to assign CDR3 sequences and most-parsimonious VDJ recombination scenarios. A later analysis defined each TCR beta chain by its CDR3 amino acid sequence plus V-gene family, and excluded reads lacking a unique V-gene family. As a way to deal with suspected cross-contamination and a sequencing artifact, a later analysis dropped hundreds of nucleotide sequences that were highly shared and had low generation probability. In a later analysis, a clonal expansion index for each public chain was calculated from normalized within-repertoire ranks of inferred template counts. In a later analysis, generation probabilities were computed using a VDJ recombination model fitted to out-of-frame rearrangements, and the results were checked against IGoR. In a later analysis, hypergeometric tests were used to score TCR-TCR, TCR-HLA and TCR-CMV co-occurrence, with a repertoire-size bias correction applied to TCR pairs. A later analysis estimated false discovery rates by permuting HLA or CMV assignments 20 times. A later analysis grouped co-occurring TCRs with DBSCAN, adding TCRdist sequence similarity when clustering within HLA-allele-positive subsets. Co-occurrence clustering excluded repertoires with fewer than 30,000 or more than 120,000 public chains, plus five with anomalous nucleotide sharing. In its TCRdb copy, this immuneACCESS table keeps in-frame sequences only and misses some clones. Where compared with another copy, unresolved V genes explain less than half of these, and the others have no known cause. For V, J and clone size, that table is used; D and trimming come from the DNA. For this sample the table gives approximately 50,000 clones, of which 45% to 70% were detected only once. Clones ranked in the top ten supply about 12% of the sample.

The clonotype comes from a human donor in good health. Sequences were obtained from PBMCs. The rearranged segments are TRBV7-7 and TRBJ2-5, with the D gene not clear enough to name. The base sequence is TGTGCTAGCAGCTTGGTCACAGACCAAGAGACCCAGTACTTC. Translated, this is CASSLVTDQETQYF.